This entry lists 11 T cell receptor beta chains sequenced from one sample in a study of human T cells and chemical hapten exposure. A single record per CDR3 protein comes from TCRdb applying MiXCR to the RACE reads. The sample shows around 350,000 distinct CDR3 sequences, roughly 6% of them seen only once. Documented time point: pre-sensitization, week 0. The treatment is: therapeutic diphenylcyclopropenone sensitization with weekly scalp DPC. The material sequenced was whole blood, taken in connection with sensitization to the hapten diphenylcyclopropenone (DPC). Every receptor here comes from a woman between 18 and 29 years old with alopecia areata. Some clones in this sample may be carry-over from other donors' samples.

This clonotype was counted a few times. The chain recombines TRBV6-5 with TRBJ2-6; D is unresolved. V lost 3 bases, J lost 0 bases, and 9 bases lay in between. There are 16 residues in the CDR3. Per the germline V gene, CDR1 is MNHEY and CDR2 is SVGAGI. The CDR3: CASSYKLSSGANVLTF. CDR3 sequence (DNA): TGTGCCAGCAGTTATAAGTTAAGCTCTGGGGCCAACGTCCTGACTTTC.

This rearrangement joins TRBV7-2 to TRBJ1-2, with TRBD1 matching 8 bases. The J segment lost 5 bases and the V segment lost 3 bases, leaving 5 bases of the junction unmatched. The CDR3 spans 14 residues. CDR1 and CDR2 from the germline V gene are SGHTA and FQGNSA. This chain's CDR3 is CASSFGQGEYGYTF. The CDR3 DNA reads as TGTGCCAGCAGCTTCGGACAGGGCGAATATGGCTACACCTTC.

This clonotype was observed many times. The chain carries TRBV24-1 and TRBJ1-1, with D possibly TRBD1 on 5 matching bases. Trimming shortened V by 7 bases and J by 3 bases, and 11 bases separated the two germline ends. The CDR3 spans 13 residues. Germline CDR1 reads KGHDR; CDR2 reads SFDVKD. The CDR3 DNA sequence: TGTGCCACCAGCTCGATGGGGGACACTGAAGCTTTCTTT. Amino acids: CATSSMGDTEAFF.

This clonotype has just a few counts. V and J are TRBV10-3 and TRBJ1-4; 7 nucleotides line up with TRBD1. The CDR3 totals 14 residues. Looked up from germline, CDR1 is ENHRY and CDR2 is SYGVKD. J lost 8 bases, V lost 10 bases, and 13 bases had no gene match. The CDR3 DNA is TGTGCCAGCTCGGTGGGACAGCCTCTCGAAAAACTGTTTTTT. Amino acid sequence: CASSVGQPLEKLFF.

This clonotype was recorded at least ten times. The genes are TRBV29-1 and TRBJ2-7; D is possibly TRBD2 (6 bases). V lost 7 bases and J 3 bases, leaving 16 bases between the germline ends. This CDR3 comprises 13 residues. Germline V CDR1 and CDR2: SQVTM, ANQGSEA. In DNA, the CDR3 is TGCAGCGCTTACGGGGCGGGGAGCTACGAGCAGTACTTC. This gives the protein CSAYGAGSYEQYF.

This clonotype has at least ten counts. The chain employs TRBV6-2 or TRBV6-3 and TRBJ2-3, with 7 bases aligning to TRBD1. The CDR3 is 15 residues long. V dropped 6 bases and J dropped 2; count of bases not matched to a gene: 8. CDR1 is MNHEY and CDR2 is SVGEGT in the germline V gene. CDR3 residues: CASRTRDSLTDTQYF. The DNA for the CDR3 is TGTGCCAGCAGAACAAGGGACAGTCTCACAGATACGCAGTATTTT.

The table lists this clonotype with a few counts. J is TRBJ1-1 and V is TRBV4-2, with D possibly matching TRBD1 (5 bases). Germline CDR1 LGHNA, CDR2 YNFKEQ. V dropped 0 bases and J dropped 6 bases, with 11 bases sitting between them. The CDR3 runs to 14 residues. The CDR3 region is CASSQDQGFAEAFF. The CDR3 coding sequence is TGTGCCAGCAGCCAAGATCAGGGATTCGCTGAAGCTTTCTTT.

The chain recombines TRBV12-5 with TRBJ2-5; TRBD2 matches at 12 bases. The CDR3 is made up of 15 amino acids. J gave up 7 bases and V 7 bases, and 10 bases lay outside the gene matches. Germline values: CDR1 LGHNT, CDR2 FRNRAP. The DNA of the CDR3 is TGTGCTAGTGCTCCTGGGACTAGCGGGCTAGGGACCCAGTACTTC. It specifies CASAPGTSGLGTQYF.

This clonotype was recorded a few times. This rearrangement joins TRBV7-2 to TRBJ2-3; D not certain. The CDR3 covers 14 residues. The germline gives CDR1 SGHTA, CDR2 FQGNSA. V lost 2 bases and J lost 3, with 9 bases in between. This CDR3 reads CASSLTSRTDTQYF. The CDR3 bases are TGTGCCAGCAGCTTAACATCTAGGACAGATACGCAGTATTTT.

This clonotype came up many times. The chain joins TRBV12-3 or TRBV12-4 to TRBJ2-7; TRBD1 agrees at 9 bases. J gave up 0 bases and V 4 bases, and 4 bases lay outside the gene matches. CDR3 size: 15 residues. The CDR3 is CASSSMTGGSYEQYF. Written as DNA, the CDR3 is TGTGCCAGCAGTTCCATGACAGGGGGCTCCTACGAGCAGTACTTC.

This clonotype was detected many times. The chain links TRBV5-5 to TRBJ1-1; D is uncertain. Per germline, CDR1 SGHKS and CDR2 YYEKEE (reference sequence). CDR3 length: 14 residues. The ends were cut back, 0 bases at V and 1 base at J, with 7 bases in the middle. The CDR3 region is CASSLGGENTEAFF. CDR3 DNA sequence: TGTGCCAGCAGCTTGGGTGGGGAGAACACTGAAGCTTTCTTT.